This is a list of T cell receptor beta chains from one sample in a study of T cells in Graves' hyperthyroidism and ophthalmopathy. TCRdb reprocessed the multiplex PCR reads via MiXCR and lists one record per CDR3 protein. The sample contains 600,000 or so distinct CDR3 sequences, approximately 44% of which appear only once. What was sequenced was peripheral blood or thyroid tissue (not recorded which). Every receptor here comes from a young woman with Graves' hyperthyroidism. The CDR3 runs from the conserved cysteine through the conserved F or W. The D gene is left open where the match is weak. A clone size is listed for some rows: how often the clone was seen (once, few, many), or a class if it is expanded.

DNA	CDR3	J	V	D	size
TGTGCCAGCAGCCCCCCAGCCCAGGTCATAGGGGATTCACCCCTCCACTTT	CASSPPAQVIGDSPLHF	TRBJ1-6	TRBV7-9	-	-
TGTGCCAGCAGTTCGCAGGGGGCGAACACTGAAGCTTTCTTT	CASSSQGANTEAFF	TRBJ1-1	TRBV2	TRBD1	-
TGTGCCAGCAGCGGGGGGATCGGGGAGCTGTTTTTT	CASSGGIGELFF	TRBJ2-2	TRBV7-2	-	-
TGCAGTGCTAGAGATCTTAACAGATCGGAAGGCTACACCTTC	CSARDLNRSEGYTF	TRBJ1-2	TRBV20-1	-	once
TGCAGTGGCATGCCCTCCAATGATTATGGCTACACCTTC	CSGMPSNDYGYTF	TRBJ1-2	TRBV20-1	-	many
TGTGCCAGCAGTTACGGGGAGAGCTCCTACGAGCAGTACTTC	CASSYGESSYEQYF	TRBJ2-7	TRBV24-1	-	few
TGTGCCAGCCATTTCGGGGGGACCTATGGCTACACCTTC	CASHFGGTYGYTF	TRBJ1-2	TRBV12-3/TRBV12-4	-	few
TGTGCCAGCAGTTTTGAGGGGAAGAATGGCTACACCTTC	CASSFEGKNGYTF	TRBJ1-2	TRBV12-3/TRBV12-4	-	few
TGTGCCAGCAGCTCAGCGACTCGGCCCTACGAGCAGTACTTC	CASSSATRPYEQYF	TRBJ2-7	TRBV7-2	-	many
TGTGCCAGCAGCCCGATGGCAGGGAAAGAGACCCAGTACTTC	CASSPMAGKETQYF	TRBJ2-5	TRBV7-6	-	-
TGTGCCAGCAGCTCAGCAGGGGGAGGTACCGGGGAGCCGTTTTTT	CASSSAGGGTGEPFF	TRBJ2-2	TRBV19	-	-
TGCGCCAGCAGCCAAGGGACAGTGTCAACCTACGAGCAGTACTTC	CASSQGTVSTYEQYF	TRBJ2-7	TRBV4-1	-	few
TGTGCCAGCAGTTTAGCGCCCCGTACAGAGACCCAGTACTTC	CASSLAPRTETQYF	TRBJ2-5	TRBV7-8	-	once
TGTGCCAGCAGCTTAGCAGGGGCGACCCAGTACTTC	CASSLAGATQYF	TRBJ2-5	TRBV7-9	-	-
TGTGCCAGCAGTGACCCCGGACAGCCGAAAGGCTACACCTTC	CASSDPGQPKGYTF	TRBJ1-2	TRBV25-1	-	many
TGTGCCTCTGGGGTCAGCCACGAGCAGTACTTC	CASGVSHEQYF	TRBJ2-7	TRBV12-3/TRBV12-4	-	-
TGCAGTGCTAGAGGAAGGACTAGCGGTTACGAGCAGTACTTC	CSARGRTSGYEQYF	TRBJ2-7	TRBV20-1	TRBD2	few
TGCAGCGTTTGGACAGGGTCCTACGAACAGTACTTC	CSVWTGSYEQYF	TRBJ2-7	TRBV29-1	TRBD1	-
TGTGCCAGCAGTCCGGACCTCGGGATGGAGACCCAGTACTTC	CASSPDLGMETQYF	TRBJ2-5	TRBV6-6	-	many
TGTGCCAGCAGCTCCCTCGGGCTAGCGGGATCCTACGAGCAGTACTTC	CASSSLGLAGSYEQYF	TRBJ2-7	TRBV7-9	TRBD2	-
TGTGCCAGCAGCCAAGAAGCGGGCTACACCTTC	CASSQEAGYTF	TRBJ1-2	TRBV5-4	-	few
TGTGCCAGCAGCTTAGGACCTAAAGTTGAAAAGAGGTTTTTT	CASSLGPKVEKRFF	TRBJ1-4	TRBV7-9	-	once